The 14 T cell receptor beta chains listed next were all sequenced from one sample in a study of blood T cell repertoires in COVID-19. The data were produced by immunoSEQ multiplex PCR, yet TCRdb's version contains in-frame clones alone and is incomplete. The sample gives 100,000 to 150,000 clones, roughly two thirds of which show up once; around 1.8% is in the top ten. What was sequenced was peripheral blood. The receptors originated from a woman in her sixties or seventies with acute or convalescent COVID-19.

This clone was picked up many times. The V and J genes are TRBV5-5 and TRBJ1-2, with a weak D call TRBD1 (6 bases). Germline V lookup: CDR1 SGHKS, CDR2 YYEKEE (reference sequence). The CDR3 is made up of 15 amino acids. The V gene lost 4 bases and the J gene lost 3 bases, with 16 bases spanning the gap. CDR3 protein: CASSTRRDIYYGYTF. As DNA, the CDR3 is TGTGCCAGCAGCACCCGCCGGGACATCTACTATGGCTACACCTTC. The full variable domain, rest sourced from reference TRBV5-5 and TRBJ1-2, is DAGVTQSPTHLIKTRGQQVTLRCSPISGHKSVSWYQQVLGQGPQFIFQYYEKEERGRGNFPDRFSARQFPNYSSELNVNALLLGDSALYLCASSTRRDIYYGYTFGSGTRLTVV.

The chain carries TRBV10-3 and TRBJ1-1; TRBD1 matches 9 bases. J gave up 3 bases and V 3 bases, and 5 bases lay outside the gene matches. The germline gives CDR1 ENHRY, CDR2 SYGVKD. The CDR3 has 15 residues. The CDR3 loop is CAISDPTGGDTEAFF. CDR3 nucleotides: TGTGCCATCAGTGACCCGACAGGGGGTGACACTGAAGCTTTCTTT.

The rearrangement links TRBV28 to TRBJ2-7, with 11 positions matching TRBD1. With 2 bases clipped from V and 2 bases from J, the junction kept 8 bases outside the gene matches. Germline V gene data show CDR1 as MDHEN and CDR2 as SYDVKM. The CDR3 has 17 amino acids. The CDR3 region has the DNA TGTGCCAGCAGTTTAATTGGACAGGGGGCAATAGCCTACGAGCAGTACTTC. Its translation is CASSLIGQGAIAYEQYF. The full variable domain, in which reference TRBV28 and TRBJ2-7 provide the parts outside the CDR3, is DVKVTQSSRYLVKRTGEKVFLECVQDMDHENMFWYRQDPGLGLRLIYFSYDVKMKEKGDIPEGYSVSREKKERFSLILESASTNQTSMYLCASSLIGQGAIAYEQYFGPGTRLTVT.

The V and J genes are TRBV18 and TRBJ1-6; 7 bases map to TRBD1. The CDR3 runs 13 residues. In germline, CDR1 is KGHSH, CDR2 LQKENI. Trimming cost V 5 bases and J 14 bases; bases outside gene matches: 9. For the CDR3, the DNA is TGTGCCAGCTCAGACGGACAGGCGGGGACCCTCCACTTT. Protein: CASSDGQAGTLHF.

The CDR3 protein is CASSVQGPNEKLFF. The CDR3 DNA is TGTGCCAGCAGCGTTCAGGGGCCCAATGAAAAACTGTTTTTT. This chain connects TRBV2 to TRBJ1-4; D might be TRBD1 (6 bases). This CDR3 contains 14 residues. Trimming shortened V by 6 bases and J by 5 bases, and 13 bases separated the two germline ends. CDR1 is SNHLY, CDR2 FYNNEI, per germline.

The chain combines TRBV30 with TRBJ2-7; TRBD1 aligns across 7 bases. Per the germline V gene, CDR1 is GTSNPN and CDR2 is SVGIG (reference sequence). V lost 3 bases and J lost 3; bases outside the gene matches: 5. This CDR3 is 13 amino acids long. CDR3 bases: TGTGCCTGGAGGGCAGGGGGAATCTACGAGCAGTACTTC. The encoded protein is CAWRAGGIYEQYF.

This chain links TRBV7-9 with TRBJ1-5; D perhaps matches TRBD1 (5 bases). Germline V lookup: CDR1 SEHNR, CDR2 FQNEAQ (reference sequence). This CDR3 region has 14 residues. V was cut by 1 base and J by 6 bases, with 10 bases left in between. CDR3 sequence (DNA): TGTGCCAGCAGCTTAGGACAGACGGGTCAGCCCCAGCATTTT. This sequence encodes CASSLGQTGQPQHF.

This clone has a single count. The DNA of the CDR3 is TGTGCCAGCAGTTCGGTGCAAACTAATGAAAAACTGTTTTTT. This translates into CASSSVQTNEKLFF. The genes are TRBV28 and TRBJ1-4; no clear D gene. Trimming cost V 4 bases and J 1 base, with 7 bases left between them. Germline CDR1 is MDHEN and CDR2 is SYDVKM. The CDR3 runs to 14 residues.

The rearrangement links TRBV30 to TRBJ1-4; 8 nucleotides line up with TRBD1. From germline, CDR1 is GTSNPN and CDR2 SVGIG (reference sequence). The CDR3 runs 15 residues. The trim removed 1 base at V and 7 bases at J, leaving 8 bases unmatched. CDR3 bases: TGTGCCTGGAGTGCGACAGGGGCAGTGGGTGAAAAACTGTTTTTT. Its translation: CAWSATGAVGEKLFF.

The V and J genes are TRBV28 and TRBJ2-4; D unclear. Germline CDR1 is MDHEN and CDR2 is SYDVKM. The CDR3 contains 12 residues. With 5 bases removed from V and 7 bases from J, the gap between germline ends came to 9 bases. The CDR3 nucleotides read TGTGCCAGCAGTATGGTTGAGAACATTCAGTACTTC. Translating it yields CASSMVENIQYF. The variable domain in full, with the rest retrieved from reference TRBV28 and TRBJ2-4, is DVKVTQSSRYLVKRTGEKVFLECVQDMDHENMFWYRQDPGLGLRLIYFSYDVKMKEKGDIPEGYSVSREKKERFSLILESASTNQTSMYLCASSMVENIQYFGAGTRLSVL.

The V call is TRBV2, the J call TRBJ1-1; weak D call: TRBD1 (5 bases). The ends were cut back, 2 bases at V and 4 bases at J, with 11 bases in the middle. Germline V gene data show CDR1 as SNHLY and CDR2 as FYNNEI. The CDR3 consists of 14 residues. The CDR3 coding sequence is TGTGCCAGCAGTGAAATGAGACAGATCACTGAAGCTTTCTTT. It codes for CASSEMRQITEAFF. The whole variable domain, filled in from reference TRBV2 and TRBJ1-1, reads EPEVTQTPSHQVTQMGQEVILRCVPISNHLYFYWYRQILGQKVEFLVSFYNNEISEKSEIFDDQFSVERPDGSNFTLKIRSTKLEDSAMYFCASSEMRQITEAFFGQGTRLTVV.

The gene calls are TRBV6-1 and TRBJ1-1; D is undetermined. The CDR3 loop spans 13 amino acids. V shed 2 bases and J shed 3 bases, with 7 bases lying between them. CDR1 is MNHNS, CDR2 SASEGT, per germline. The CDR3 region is CASSELADTEAFF. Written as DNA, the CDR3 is TGTGCCAGCAGTGAATTAGCGGACACTGAAGCTTTCTTT.

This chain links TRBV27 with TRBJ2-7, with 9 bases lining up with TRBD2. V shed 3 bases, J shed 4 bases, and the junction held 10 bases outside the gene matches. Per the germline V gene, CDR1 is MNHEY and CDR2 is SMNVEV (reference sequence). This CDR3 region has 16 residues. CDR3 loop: CASSFGRTSAPYEQYF. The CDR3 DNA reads TGTGCCAGCAGTTTCGGCCGGACTAGCGCTCCATACGAGCAGTACTTC.

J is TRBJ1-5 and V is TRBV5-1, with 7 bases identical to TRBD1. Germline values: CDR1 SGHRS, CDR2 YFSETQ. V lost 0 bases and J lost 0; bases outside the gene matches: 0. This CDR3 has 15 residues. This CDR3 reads CASSLGDSSNQPQHF. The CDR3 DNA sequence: TGCGCCAGCAGCTTGGGGGACAGTAGCAATCAGCCCCAGCATTTT.